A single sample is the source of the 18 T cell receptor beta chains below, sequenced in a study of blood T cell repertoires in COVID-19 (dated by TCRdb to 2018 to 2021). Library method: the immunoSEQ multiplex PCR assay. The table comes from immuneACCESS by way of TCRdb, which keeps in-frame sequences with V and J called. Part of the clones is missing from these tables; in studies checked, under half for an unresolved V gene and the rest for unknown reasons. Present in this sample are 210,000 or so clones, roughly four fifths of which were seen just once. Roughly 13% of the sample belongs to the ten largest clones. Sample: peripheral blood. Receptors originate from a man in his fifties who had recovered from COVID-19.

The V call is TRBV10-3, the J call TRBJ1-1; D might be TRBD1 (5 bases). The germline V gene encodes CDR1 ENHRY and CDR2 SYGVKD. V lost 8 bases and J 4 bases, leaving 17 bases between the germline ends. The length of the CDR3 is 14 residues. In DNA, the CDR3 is TGTGCCATCGCTCCGGGGAGGGGTAGCACTGAAGCTTTCTTT. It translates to CAIAPGRGSTEAFF.

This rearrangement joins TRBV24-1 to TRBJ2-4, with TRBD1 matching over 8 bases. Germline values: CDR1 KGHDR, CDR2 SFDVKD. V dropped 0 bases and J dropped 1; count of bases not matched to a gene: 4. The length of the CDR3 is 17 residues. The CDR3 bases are TGTGCCACCAGTGATTTGGCAAGACAGGGGGCCAAAAACATTCAGTACTTC. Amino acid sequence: CATSDLARQGAKNIQYF.

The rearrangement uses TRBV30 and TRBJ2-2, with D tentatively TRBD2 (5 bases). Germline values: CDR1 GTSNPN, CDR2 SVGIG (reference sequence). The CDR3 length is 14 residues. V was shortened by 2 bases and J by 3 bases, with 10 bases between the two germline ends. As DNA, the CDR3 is TGTGCCTGGAGTCTCGGGATTTACACCGGGGAGCTGTTTTTT. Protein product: CAWSLGIYTGELFF. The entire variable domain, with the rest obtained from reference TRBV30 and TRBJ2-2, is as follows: SQTIHQWPATLVQPVGSPLSLECTVEGTSNPNLYWYRQAAGRGLQLLFYSVGIGQISSEVPQNLSASRPQDRQFILSSKKLLLSDSGFYLCAWSLGIYTGELFFGEGSRLTVL.

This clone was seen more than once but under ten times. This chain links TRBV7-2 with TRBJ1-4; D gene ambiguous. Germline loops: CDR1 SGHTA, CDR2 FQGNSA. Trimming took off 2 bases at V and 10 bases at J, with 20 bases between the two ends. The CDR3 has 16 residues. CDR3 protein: CASSLRRPLGGGKLFF. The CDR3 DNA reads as TGTGCCAGCAGCTTACGACGCCCTCTCGGTGGAGGAAAACTGTTTTTT.

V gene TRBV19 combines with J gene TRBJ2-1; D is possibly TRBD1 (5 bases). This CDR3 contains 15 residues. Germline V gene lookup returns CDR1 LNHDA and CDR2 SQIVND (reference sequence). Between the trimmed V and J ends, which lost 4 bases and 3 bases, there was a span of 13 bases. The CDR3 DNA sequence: TGTGCCAGTAGTAGGGGCCCCCAGGGCTACAATGAGCAGTTCTTC. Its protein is CASSRGPQGYNEQFF.

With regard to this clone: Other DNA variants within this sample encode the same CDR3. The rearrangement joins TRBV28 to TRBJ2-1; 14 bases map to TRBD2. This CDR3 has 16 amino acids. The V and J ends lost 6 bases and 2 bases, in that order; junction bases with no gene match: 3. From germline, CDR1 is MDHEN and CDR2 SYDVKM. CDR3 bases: TGTGCCAGCAGGGGGACTAGCGGGAGCCCCTACAATGAGCAGTTCTTC. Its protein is CASRGTSGSPYNEQFF.

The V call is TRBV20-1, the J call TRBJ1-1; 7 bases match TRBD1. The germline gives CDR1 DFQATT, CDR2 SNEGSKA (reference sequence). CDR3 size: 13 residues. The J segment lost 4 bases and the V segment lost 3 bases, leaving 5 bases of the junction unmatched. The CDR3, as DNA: TGCAGTGCTAGTACCCAGGGGGGCACTGAAGCTTTCTTT. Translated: CSASTQGGTEAFF.

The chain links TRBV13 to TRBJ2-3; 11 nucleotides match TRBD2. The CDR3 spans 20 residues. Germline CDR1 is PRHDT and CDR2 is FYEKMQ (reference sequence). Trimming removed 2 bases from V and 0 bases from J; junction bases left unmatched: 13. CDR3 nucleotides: TGTGCCAGCAGCTTAAGAACTGGGACTAGCGGAGGGGGAAGCACAGATACGCAGTATTTT. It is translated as CASSLRTGTSGGGSTDTQYF.

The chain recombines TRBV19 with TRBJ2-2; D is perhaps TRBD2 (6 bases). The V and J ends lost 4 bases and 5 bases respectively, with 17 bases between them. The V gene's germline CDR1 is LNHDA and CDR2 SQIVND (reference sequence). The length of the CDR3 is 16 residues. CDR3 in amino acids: CASSRVARDGTGELFF. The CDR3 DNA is TGTGCCAGTAGTAGGGTGGCGCGGGACGGAACCGGGGAGCTGTTTTTT.

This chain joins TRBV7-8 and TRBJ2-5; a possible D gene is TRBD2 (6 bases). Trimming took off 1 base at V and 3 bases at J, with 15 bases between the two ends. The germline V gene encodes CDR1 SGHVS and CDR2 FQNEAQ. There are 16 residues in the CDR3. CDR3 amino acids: CASSLVLREAKETQYF. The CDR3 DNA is TGTGCCAGCAGCTTAGTTTTGAGGGAGGCGAAAGAGACCCAGTACTTC.

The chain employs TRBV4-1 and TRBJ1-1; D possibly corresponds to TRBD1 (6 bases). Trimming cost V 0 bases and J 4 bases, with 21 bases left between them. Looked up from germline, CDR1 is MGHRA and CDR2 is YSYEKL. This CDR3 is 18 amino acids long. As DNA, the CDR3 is TGCGCCAGCAGCCAAGACCCTCAACCGTCGGGGACACGCACTGAAGCTTTCTTT. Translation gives CASSQDPQPSGTRTEAFF.

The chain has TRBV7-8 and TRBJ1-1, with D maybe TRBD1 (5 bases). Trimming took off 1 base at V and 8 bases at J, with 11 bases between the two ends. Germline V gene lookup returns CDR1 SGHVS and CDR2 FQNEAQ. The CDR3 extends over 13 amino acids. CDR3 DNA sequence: TGTGCCAGCAGCTTAGTTTGGACACAGGAAGCTTTCTTT. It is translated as CASSLVWTQEAFF.

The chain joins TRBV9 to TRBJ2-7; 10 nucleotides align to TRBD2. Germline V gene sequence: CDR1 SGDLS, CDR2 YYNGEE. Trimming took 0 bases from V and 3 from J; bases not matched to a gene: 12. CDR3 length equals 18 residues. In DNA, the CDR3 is TGTGCCAGCAGCGTAGGGGCAACCCTAGCGGGAGTGTTCTACGAGCAGTACTTC. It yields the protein CASSVGATLAGVFYEQYF.

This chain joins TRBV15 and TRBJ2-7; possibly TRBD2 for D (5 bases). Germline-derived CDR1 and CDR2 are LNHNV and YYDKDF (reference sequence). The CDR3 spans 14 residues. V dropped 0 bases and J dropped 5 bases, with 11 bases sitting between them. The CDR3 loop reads CATSRDSGYDEQYF. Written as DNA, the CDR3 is TGTGCCACCAGCAGAGATTCGGGGTACGACGAGCAGTACTTC. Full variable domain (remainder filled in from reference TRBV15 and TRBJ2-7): DAMVIQNPRYQVTQFGKPVTLSCSQTLNHNVMYWYQQKSSQAPKLLFHYYDKDFNNEADTPDNFQSRRPNTSFCFLDIRSPGLGDTAMYLCATSRDSGYDEQYFGPGTRLTVT.

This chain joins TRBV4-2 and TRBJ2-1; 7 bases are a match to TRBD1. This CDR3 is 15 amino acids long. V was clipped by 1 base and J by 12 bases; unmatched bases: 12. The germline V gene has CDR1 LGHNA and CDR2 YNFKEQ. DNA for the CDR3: TGTGCCAGCAGCCAAGTGGGGGCGTATAGGACAGGGCAGTTCTTC. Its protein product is CASSQVGAYRTGQFF.

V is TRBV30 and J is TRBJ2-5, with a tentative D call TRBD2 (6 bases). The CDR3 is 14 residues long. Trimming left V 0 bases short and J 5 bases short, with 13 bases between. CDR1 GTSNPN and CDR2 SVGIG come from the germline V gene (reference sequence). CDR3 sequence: CAWSVVGGSETQYF. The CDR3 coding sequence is TGTGCCTGGAGTGTGGTCGGGGGTTCGGAGACCCAGTACTTC.

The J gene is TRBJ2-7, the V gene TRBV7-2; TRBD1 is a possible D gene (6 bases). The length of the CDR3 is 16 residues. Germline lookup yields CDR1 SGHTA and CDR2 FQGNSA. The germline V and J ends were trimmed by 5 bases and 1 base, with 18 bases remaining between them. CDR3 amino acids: CASSVVDRSGSYEQYF. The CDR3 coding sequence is TGTGCCAGCAGCGTCGTCGACAGGTCCGGGTCCTACGAGCAGTACTTC. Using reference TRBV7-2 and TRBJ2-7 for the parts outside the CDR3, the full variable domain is GAGVSQSPSNKVTEKGKDVELRCDPISGHTALYWYRQSLGQGLEFLIYFQGNSAPDKSGLPSDRFSAERTGGSVSTLTIQRTQQEDSAVYLCASSVVDRSGSYEQYFGPGTRLTVT.

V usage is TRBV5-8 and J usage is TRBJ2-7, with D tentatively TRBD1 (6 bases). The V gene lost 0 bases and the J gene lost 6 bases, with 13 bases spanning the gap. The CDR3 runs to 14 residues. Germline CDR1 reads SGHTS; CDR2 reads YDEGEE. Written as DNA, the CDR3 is TGTGCCAGCAGCTTGGTTTACAGGGATGCCGAGCAGTACTTC. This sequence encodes CASSLVYRDAEQYF.